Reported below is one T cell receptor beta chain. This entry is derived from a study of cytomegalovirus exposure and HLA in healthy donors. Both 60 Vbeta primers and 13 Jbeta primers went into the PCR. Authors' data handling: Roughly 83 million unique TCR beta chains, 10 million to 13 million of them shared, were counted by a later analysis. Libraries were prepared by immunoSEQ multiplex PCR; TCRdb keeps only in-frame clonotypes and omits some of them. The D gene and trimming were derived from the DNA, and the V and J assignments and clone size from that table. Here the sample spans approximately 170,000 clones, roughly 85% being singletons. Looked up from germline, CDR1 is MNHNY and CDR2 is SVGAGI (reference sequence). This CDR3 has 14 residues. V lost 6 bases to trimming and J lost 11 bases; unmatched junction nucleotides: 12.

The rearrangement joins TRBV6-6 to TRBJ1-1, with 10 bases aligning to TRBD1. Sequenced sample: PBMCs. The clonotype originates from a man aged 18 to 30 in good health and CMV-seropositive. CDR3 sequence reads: CASRPDRGHMGAFF. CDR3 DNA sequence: TGTGCCAGCAGACCCGACAGGGGGCATATGGGGGCTTTCTTT.